This T cell receptor (beta chain) is drawn from a study of T cell responses to AZD1222 COVID-19 vaccine (dated by TCRdb to the early 2020s). In the study overall: A total of about 230 trial participants underwent TCR sequencing, of whom roughly 210 received two doses of AZD1222 and some 26 received two doses of the MenACWY control vaccine. Trial participants were enrolled by age into 18-55, 56-69 and 70-plus year subgroups, with roughly 150, 30 and 60 TCR-sequenced participants respectively. Results the study describes overall, beyond this receptor: Epitopes outside the regions mutated in the B.1.351 and B.1.1.7 variants were reportedly recognized by nearly half of the unique spike-specific TCRs. A significant rise in spike-specific TCR breadth and depth was observed after two AZD1222 doses relative to day 0 and relative to MenACWY recipients. The whole spike protein was spanned by vaccine-associated CD4 TCRs, and dominant responses were seen in regions 160-218 and 743-854. In the small 56-69-year group, the increase in depth fell short of significance, most likely because of low power. Because no samples from the day 14 peak response were available, repertoires could be characterized only after the peak T cell response. Most participants were white British and females outnumbered males, and the authors suggested that clonal diversity may have been underestimated. Conclusions about previously exposed vaccinees are limited, since just 6 or 7 AZD1222 recipients were seropositive for SARS-CoV-2 at baseline.

The CDR3 regions of human TCRbeta chains were analyzed by immunosequencing. The paper's processing steps were these. Repertoire TCRs were matched against a reference library of SARS-CoV-2-specific TCRs generated with the MIRA antigen-specificity platform. Breadth meant the fraction of unique TCRs that were SARS-CoV-2-associated, whereas depth meant the fraction of total T cells that were SARS-CoV-2-associated. Using the MIRA data, each spike-specific TCR was assigned both to the spike region to which the TCR was reactive and to a CD4 or CD8 class. Log10-transformed breadth and depth values were compared by one-way ANOVA with Sidak's multiple comparisons tests. Imported from immuneACCESS, the table was reduced by TCRdb to in-frame sequences with V and J called. These copies leave out some clones; in studies compared against another copy, an unresolved V gene accounts for under half, and the cause of the remainder is not known. V and J calls and clone size follow that table, whereas D and trimming were derived from the DNA. For this sample the table gives approximately 110,000 clones, of which 85% to 90% were detected only once. The ten top clones hold almost 4.5% of the sample.

CDR1 and CDR2 (MNHEY, SVGAGI) derive from the germline V gene. V drops 6 bases and J drops 5 bases, leaving 13 bases in between. The CDR3 holds 14 amino acids from the cysteine to the phenylalanine. Just CDR3 DNA is preserved here, 42 bases in frame from base 1. A word on this clone: The antigen this receptor binds is unknown. No much larger clone exists at a distance of one base, and base qualities are not known.

The time point label on this specimen signifies: about 28 days (+/-7) after the second vaccine dose. AZD1222 recipients whose second dose came at about 4 weeks and those whose second dose came at about 12 weeks were combined into one group, since spike-specific TCR depth and breadth did not differ between the two schedules. The vaccinee samples were drawn from two UK trials, COV001 and COV002, one of which was a single-blind randomized controlled phase 2/3 trial testing AZD1222 (ChAdOx1 nCoV-19) in healthy adults. Trial participant PBMC samples were collected at day 0 and day 28 after the second dose for TCRbeta chain sequencing.

The receptor was isolated from an adult who received the AZD1222 COVID-19 vaccine. The receptor chain draws on TRBV6-5 and TRBJ2-2; D gene: possibly TRBD2, on 6 matching bases. The sequences come from peripheral blood, collected 28 days after the second AZD1222 dose. The bases are TGTGCCAGCAGATCCTCTGGGGGGACCGGGGAGCTGTTTTTT. This is translated as CASRSSGGTGELFF.